These 32 T cell receptor beta chains came from one sample sequenced in a study of CD8+ T cells in alopecia areata. It was cDNA, reverse transcribed from extracted RNA, that served as the sequencing template. The repertoire was sequenced with immunoSEQ multiplex PCR; TCRdb's copy has only in-frame clones and lacks some. The sample consists of over 120,000 clones, 45% to 60% of them appearing once. Sample treatment: oral pan-JAK inhibitor, 5-10 mg twice daily. Sequenced material: CD8+ T cells sorted from blood, taken at week 4, from a patient treated with tofacitinib. The origin of the receptors is a human donor with alopecia areata.

In this sample, this clone turned up a few times. The gene calls are TRBV7-9 and TRBJ2-7; D not resolved. Germline V lookup: CDR1 SEHNR, CDR2 FQNEAQ (reference sequence). V was cut by 6 bases and J by 3 bases, with 9 bases left in between. The CDR3 is 12 amino acids. The chain's CDR3 is CASSKELYEQYF. The CDR3 DNA reads as TGTGCCAGCAGTAAGGAGCTCTACGAGCAGTACTTC.

The chain carries TRBV5-1 and TRBJ2-5, with TRBD1 identical over 8 bases. The CDR3 is 13 residues long. The germline V gene has CDR1 SGHRS and CDR2 YFSETQ. Losses at the gene ends were 5 bases for V and 3 bases for J; bases not matched to a gene: 3. The CDR3 nucleotides are TGCGCCAGCAGTTCGGACAGGGAAGAGACCCAGTACTTC. Its protein product is CASSSDREETQYF.

The sample holds a few counts of this clone. V is TRBV9 and J is TRBJ2-1; 7 positions match TRBD1. Germline CDR1 reads SGDLS; CDR2 reads YYNGEE. Germline trimming cut 6 bases from V and 0 bases from J; bases unmatched to any gene: 9. CDR3 length: 16 amino acids. The CDR3 DNA reads TGTGCCAGCAATACCGAGGGGGCCCCCTCCTACAATGAGCAGTTCTTC. Its translation: CASNTEGAPSYNEQFF.

This clone was detected only a few times. CDR3 DNA sequence: TGTGCCAGCAGCTTTCCAGGATTGAGCTACGAGCAGTACTTC. Its protein product is CASSFPGLSYEQYF. The chain is built from TRBV11-2 and TRBJ2-7; D is ambiguous. There are 14 residues in the CDR3. CDR1 is SGHAT and CDR2 is FQNNGV in the germline V gene. V was shortened by 3 bases and J by 3 bases, with 12 bases between the two germline ends.

Points on this clone: One end of the junction is discordant with germline, which a read error may explain. V and J are TRBV7-7 and TRBJ1-4; the D gene is possibly TRBD1 (5 bases). Germline CDR1 reads SSHAT; CDR2 reads FNYEAQ (reference sequence). This CDR3 region has 14 residues. As DNA, the CDR3 is TGTGCTAGCAGCCACGTGACAGAGGGTGAAAAACTGTTTTTT. The encoded protein is CASSHVTEGEKLFF.

This clone was observed once. The rearrangement uses TRBV30 and TRBJ2-7; D possibly corresponds to TRBD1 (5 bases). The germline CDR1 and CDR2 sequences are GTSNPN and SVGIG (reference sequence). V dropped 2 bases and J dropped 2 bases, with 7 bases sitting between them. This CDR3 has 12 amino acids. CDR3: CAWSWTTYEQYF. The CDR3 coding sequence is TGTGCCTGGAGTTGGACAACCTACGAGCAGTACTTC.

This clone was observed a handful of times. The sample carries other DNA sequences with the same CDR3. The chain couples TRBV6-5 to TRBJ2-7, with TRBD1 matching over 9 bases. The CDR3 length is 14 residues. The germline V gene encodes CDR1 MNHEY and CDR2 SVGAGI. V trimming: 5 bases; J trimming: 3 bases; junction bases outside the gene matches: 5. CDR3 loop: CASSPQTGGYEQYF. In nucleotides, the CDR3 is TGTGCCAGCAGTCCCCAGACAGGGGGCTACGAGCAGTACTTC.

This clone has more than one count but fewer than ten. The rearrangement joins TRBV25-1 to TRBJ2-5; D remains unclear. The CDR3 consists of 11 residues. CDR1 and CDR2 (germline): MGHDK, SYGVNS. The V end was cut by 3 bases, the J end by 4 bases, with 3 bases between. CDR3 amino acids: CASSDGETQYF. CDR3 sequence (DNA): TGTGCCAGCAGTGATGGAGAGACCCAGTACTTC. The variable domain in full, completed from reference TRBV25-1 and TRBJ2-5, reads EADIYQTPRYLVIGTGKKITLECSQTMGHDKMYWYQQDPGMELHLIHYSYGVNSTEKGDLSSESTVSRIRTEHFPLTLESARPSHTSQYLCASSDGETQYFGPGTRLLVL.

This clone appeared once. The V call is TRBV25-1, the J call TRBJ1-2; weak D call: TRBD1 (6 bases). CDR1 is MGHDK and CDR2 is SYGVNS in the germline V gene. The CDR3 sequence is 16 residues long. V was clipped by 1 base and J by 4 bases, with 16 bases between them. CDR3 in DNA: TGTGCCAGCAGTGAATTGGACAGCTTAAGCCCCTATGGCTACACCTTC. It yields the protein CASSELDSLSPYGYTF.

This chain links TRBV30 with TRBJ1-1; 8 bases fit TRBD1. The length of the CDR3 is 13 residues. Germline values: CDR1 GTSNPN, CDR2 SVGIG (reference sequence). With V trimmed by 1 base and J by 6 bases, 4 bases remained unmatched. CDR3 sequence reads: CAWSGAGGPEAFF. Here the CDR3 DNA reads TGTGCCTGGAGTGGGGCAGGGGGCCCTGAAGCTTTCTTT.

This rearrangement joins TRBV5-1 to TRBJ2-7, with 11 bases aligning to TRBD1. This CDR3 has 13 amino acids. Germline V gene data show CDR1 as SGHRS and CDR2 as YFSETQ. J was trimmed by 5 bases and V by 3 bases; bases with no gene match: 1. The CDR3 spells CASSWTGGNEQYF. Written as DNA, the CDR3 is TGCGCCAGCAGCTGGACAGGGGGCAACGAGCAGTACTTC. Together with reference TRBV5-1 and TRBJ2-7, the CDR3 gives the full variable domain: KAGVTQTPRYLIKTRGQQVTLSCSPISGHRSVSWYQQTPGQGLQFLFEYFSETQRNKGNFPGRFSGRQFSNSRSEMNVSTLELGDSALYLCASSWTGGNEQYFGPGTRLTVT.

The chain is built from TRBV2 and TRBJ2-7; no clear D. Trimming shortened V by 2 bases and J by 0 bases, and 11 bases separated the two germline ends. CDR3 length: 15 amino acids. Germline assignment: CDR1 SNHLY and CDR2 FYNNEI. This CDR3 is CASSESDVSSYEQYF. The CDR3 DNA reads TGTGCCAGCAGTGAATCTGACGTTAGCTCCTACGAGCAGTACTTC.

This clone was observed at least ten times. This chain joins TRBV5-1 and TRBJ2-2; 9 bases map to TRBD1. Looked up from germline, CDR1 is SGHRS and CDR2 is YFSETQ. The V and J ends lost 4 bases and 5 bases, in that order; junction bases with no gene match: 9. The CDR3 is made up of 16 amino acids. CDR3 sequence (DNA): TGCGCCAGCAGCGGAAATCGACAGGGGGTAACCGGGGAGCTGTTTTTT. Amino acids: CASSGNRQGVTGELFF.

In its sample, this clone was seen a few times. V usage is TRBV7-8 and J usage is TRBJ2-7, with D possibly matching TRBD1 (6 bases). Per germline, CDR1 SGHVS and CDR2 FQNEAQ. The CDR3 sequence is 16 residues long. Deletions cut 3 bases from V and 5 bases from J, with 20 bases between. Written as DNA, the CDR3 is TGTGCCAGCAGCTTCCGGTCAAGGCAGGGGCGGGACGAGCAGTACTTC. It translates to CASSFRSRQGRDEQYF. Full variable domain (missing parts from reference TRBV7-8 and TRBJ2-7): GAGVSQSPRYKVAKRGQDVALRCDPISGHVSLFWYQQALGQGPEFLTYFQNEAQLDKSGLPSDRFFAERPEGSVSTLKIQRTQQEDSAVYLCASSFRSRQGRDEQYFGPGTRLTVT.

V and J are TRBV5-6 and TRBJ2-5, with D perhaps TRBD2 (7 bases). The germline V and J ends were trimmed by 7 bases and 6 bases, with 13 bases remaining between them. Germline CDR1 and CDR2: SGHDT and YYEEEE. This CDR3 region has 12 residues. The CDR3 spells CASGGAMKTQYF. CDR3 nucleotides: TGTGCCAGCGGGGGGGCGATGAAGACCCAGTACTTC.

This sequence joins TRBV9 and TRBJ2-2; TRBD2 might be the D (5 bases). Deletions cut 2 bases from V and 0 bases from J, with 5 bases between. Per the germline V gene, CDR1 is SGDLS and CDR2 is YYNGEE. The CDR3 length is 14 residues. The CDR3 region is CASSVRANTGELFF. The CDR3 nucleotides are TGTGCCAGCAGCGTGCGGGCGAACACCGGGGAGCTGTTTTTT.

This clone was seen a few times. V usage is TRBV7-6 and J usage is TRBJ1-5, with 7 bases lining up with TRBD1. The CDR3 runs to 13 residues. Germline values: CDR1 SGHVS, CDR2 FNYEAQ. The ends lost 5 bases at V and 4 bases at J; junction bases unmatched: 2. The CDR3 loop reads CASSLGQNQPQHF. CDR3 sequence (DNA): TGTGCCAGCAGCCTGGGACAGAATCAGCCCCAGCATTTT. Full variable domain (outside the CDR3, taken from reference TRBV7-6 and TRBJ1-5): GAGVSQSPRYKVTKRGQDVALRCDPISGHVSLYWYRQALGQGPEFLTYFNYEAQQDKSGLPNDRFSAERPEGSISTLTIQRTEQRDSAMYRCASSLGQNQPQHFGDGTRLSIL.

The CDR3 coding sequence is TGTGCCTGGAGCCTAGGGACTCCTCAAACCTTC. This translates into CAWSLGTPQTF. The chain is built from TRBV30 and TRBJ1-2; maybe TRBD1 (5 bases). Trimming removed 3 bases at V and 14 bases at J, with 16 bases between. The CDR3 spans 11 residues. In germline, CDR1 is GTSNPN, CDR2 SVGIG (reference sequence). Drawing the rest from reference TRBV30 and TRBJ1-2, the complete variable domain is SQTIHQWPATLVQPVGSPLSLECTVEGTSNPNLYWYRQAAGRGLQLLFYSVGIGQISSEVPQNLSASRPQDRQFILSSKKLLLSDSGFYLCAWSLGTPQTFGSGTRLTVV.

This clone turned up a few times. The chain has TRBV6-1 and TRBJ1-1; D might be TRBD1 (6 bases). This CDR3 spans 14 amino acids. Trimming took off 5 bases at V and 1 base at J, with 11 bases between the two ends. Germline V gene data show CDR1 as MNHNS and CDR2 as SASEGT. The CDR3 loop reads CASSTGQSNTEAFF. For the CDR3, the DNA is TGTGCCAGCAGTACAGGACAGTCGAACACTGAAGCTTTCTTT.

This rearrangement joins TRBV19 to TRBJ2-2; D is possibly TRBD1 (5 bases). The germline V gene encodes CDR1 LNHDA and CDR2 SQIVND (reference sequence). V was clipped by 6 bases and J by 4 bases, with 15 bases between them. The CDR3 loop spans 15 amino acids. The CDR3 reads CASSEDSLLTGELFF. CDR3 DNA: TGTGCCAGTAGCGAAGACAGTCTCCTCACCGGGGAGCTGTTTTTT.

The chain is built from TRBV27 and TRBJ1-6, with D perhaps matching TRBD1 (5 bases). The CDR3 contains 14 residues. The ends were cut back, 5 bases at V and 9 bases at J, with 14 bases in the middle. Germline loops: CDR1 MNHEY, CDR2 SMNVEV (reference sequence). The CDR3 protein is CASSPRDGVSPLHF. The CDR3 DNA follows: TGTGCCAGCAGTCCCCGGGACGGGGTTTCACCCCTCCACTTT.

On this clone itself: The junction shows a germline mismatch at one end, possibly a read error. This chain uses TRBV29-1 with TRBJ1-1; D gene uncertain. CDR3 size: 11 residues. Germline V lookup: CDR1 SQVTM, CDR2 ANQGSEA. CDR3: CLVEANTEAFF. In DNA, the CDR3 is TGTTTGGTGGAAGCTAACACTGAAGCTTTCTTT.

Concerning this clone itself: The same CDR3 arises from other DNA sequences in this sample as well. The chain uses TRBV27 and TRBJ2-1, with no clear D. Germline V gives CDR1 MNHEY, CDR2 SMNVEV (reference sequence). The CDR3 has 12 residues. Trimming pared 1 base from V and 8 bases from J, leaving 6 bases between. In DNA, the CDR3 is TGTGCCAGCAGTTTATTAGGAGATGAGCAGTTCTTC. This sequence encodes CASSLLGDEQFF.

This rearrangement joins TRBV19 to TRBJ2-7; TRBD1 aligns across 7 bases. Losses at the gene ends were 6 bases for V and 2 bases for J; bases not matched to a gene: 4. The CDR3 is 13 amino acids. From germline, CDR1 is LNHDA and CDR2 SQIVND (reference sequence). Here the CDR3 DNA reads TGTGCCAGTAGCCTGGACAGGACCTACGAGCAGTACTTC. Its protein product is CASSLDRTYEQYF. Using reference TRBV19 and TRBJ2-7 for the parts outside the CDR3, the full variable domain is DGGITQSPKYLFRKEGQNVTLSCEQNLNHDAMYWYRQDPGQGLRLIYYSQIVNDFQKGDIAEGYSVSREKKESFPLTVTSAQKNPTAFYLCASSLDRTYEQYFGPGTRLTVT.

This clone showed up just a few times. The same CDR3 also results from other DNA sequences found in this sample. The rearrangement joins TRBV29-1 to TRBJ2-7; D remains unclear. Trimming stripped 0 bases from V and 2 bases from J, with 2 bases between. Germline values: CDR1 SQVTM, CDR2 ANQGSEA. The CDR3 spans 11 residues. CDR3 loop: CSVEDTYEQYF. DNA of the CDR3: TGCAGCGTTGAAGACACCTACGAGCAGTACTTC.

The V and J genes are TRBV6-5 and TRBJ2-7; D gene uncertain. Germline loops: CDR1 MNHEY, CDR2 SVGAGI. The CDR3 contains 13 residues. Trimming stripped 2 bases from V and 0 bases from J, with 5 bases between. The CDR3 loop is CASSYGVSYEQYF. The CDR3 coding sequence is TGTGCCAGCAGTTACGGGGTCTCCTACGAGCAGTACTTC.

This clone showed up just once. Other DNA sequences within the sample encode an identical CDR3. This chain connects TRBV5-6 to TRBJ2-7, with D maybe TRBD2 (6 bases). With 0 bases removed from V and 5 bases from J, the gap between germline ends came to 6 bases. Germline V gene sequence: CDR1 SGHDT, CDR2 YYEEEE. The CDR3 consists of 12 residues. CDR3 in DNA: TGTGCCAGCAGCTTGGGCGGGGACGAGCAGTACTTC. This gives the protein CASSLGGDEQYF.

V is TRBV9 and J is TRBJ1-1, with TRBD1 as a possible D gene (5 bases). This CDR3 has 14 residues. Trimming took off 3 bases at V and 0 bases at J, with 9 bases between the two ends. CDR1 and CDR2 from the germline V gene are SGDLS and YYNGEE. CDR3 protein: CASSAGLMNTEAFF. In nucleotides, the CDR3 is TGTGCCAGCAGCGCGGGACTGATGAACACTGAAGCTTTCTTT.

This chain joins TRBV4-3 and TRBJ1-1, with 7 nucleotides matching TRBD1. Germline V gene lookup returns CDR1 LGHNA and CDR2 YSLEER. Trimming took 3 bases from V and 3 from J; bases not matched to a gene: 1. CDR3 size: 13 residues. The CDR3 DNA sequence: TGCGCCAGCAGCCAGGGACAGTACACTGAAGCTTTCTTT. Its translation: CASSQGQYTEAFF.

The chain carries TRBV7-9 and TRBJ2-7; D gene unclear. Germline V gene data show CDR1 as SEHNR and CDR2 as FQNEAQ (reference sequence). With 6 bases removed from V and 0 bases from J, the gap between germline ends came to 12 bases. The CDR3 consists of 14 residues. The CDR3 region is CASSVVTVSYEQYF. The DNA of the CDR3 is TGTGCCAGCAGTGTTGTAACCGTCTCCTACGAGCAGTACTTC. Based on the CDR3 plus reference TRBV7-9 and TRBJ2-7, the full variable domain is DTGVSQNPRHKITKRGQNVTFRCDPISEHNRLYWYRQTLGQGPEFLTYFQNEAQLEKSRLLSDRFSAERPKGSFSTLEIQRTEQGDSAMYLCASSVVTVSYEQYFGPGTRLTVT.

The V gene is TRBV13, the J gene TRBJ2-1; TRBD2 aligns across 9 bases. V was pared by 8 bases and J by 0 bases, with 5 bases of the junction left unmatched. The CDR3 length is 15 residues. Germline CDR1 is PRHDT and CDR2 is FYEKMQ (reference sequence). CDR3 nucleotide sequence: TGTGCCAGCCGTAGCGGGGGAAACTCCTACAATGAGCAGTTCTTC. It encodes CASRSGGNSYNEQFF.

Only a few counts were recorded for this clone. This chain connects TRBV2 to TRBJ2-3; D gene unclear. Trimming pared 1 base from V and 6 bases from J, leaving 8 bases between. The CDR3 spans 13 residues. In germline, CDR1 is SNHLY, CDR2 FYNNEI. CDR3 sequence (DNA): TGTGCCAGCAGTGAAGTGGGCGAGGATACGCAGTATTTT. Its protein product is CASSEVGEDTQYF.